Following are 22 T cell receptor beta chains from one sample sequenced in a study of T-cell memory formation after mild COVID-19. Each CDR3 protein is one row after TCRdb ran MiXCR on the 5' RACE reads. In the table there are 150,000 to 200,000 distinct CDR3 sequences, about 22% of which are singletons. The material sequenced was PBMCs or a T cell subset sorted from them (not recorded which). These receptor sequences come from an adult woman who had mild COVID-19 (a few samples of this study predate the infection). Cell type and time point are not known.

This chain joins TRBV7-2 and TRBJ1-3, with D uncertain. The CDR3 sequence is 11 residues long. Trimming removed 5 bases at V and 6 bases at J, with 5 bases between. Germline V lookup: CDR1 SGHTA, CDR2 FQGNSA. The CDR3 bases are TGTGCCAGCAGCCCCGTAAACACCATATATTTT. Translated, it gives CASSPVNTIYF.

J is TRBJ1-2 and V is TRBV20-1, with D possibly matching TRBD1 (5 bases). The CDR3 totals 13 residues. Between the trimmed V and J ends, which lost 6 bases and 2 bases, there was a span of 13 bases. Germline assignment: CDR1 DFQATT and CDR2 SNEGSKA (reference sequence). CDR3 DNA sequence: TGCAGTGCGCCCTCGACAGACAACTATGGCTACACCTTC. Translation: CSAPSTDNYGYTF.

The chain joins TRBV4-1 to TRBJ2-3; 7 bases align to TRBD2. Looked up from germline, CDR1 is MGHRA and CDR2 is YSYEKL. CDR3 size: 12 residues. The V and J ends lost 4 bases and 6 bases, in that order; junction bases with no gene match: 1. CDR3 region: CASSRSGDTQYF. CDR3 DNA: TGCGCCAGCAGCCGTAGCGGGGATACGCAGTATTTT.

The chain uses TRBV3-1 and TRBJ2-7; 9 bases agree with TRBD2. J lost 5 bases, V lost 1 base, and 6 bases had no gene match. Germline lookup yields CDR1 LGHDT and CDR2 YNNKEL (reference sequence). CDR3 length: 15 amino acids. The CDR3 bases are TGTGCCAGCAGCCAAGCTCTAGCGGGGATCGACGAGCAGTACTTC. Its protein product is CASSQALAGIDEQYF.

V gene TRBV29-1 combines with J gene TRBJ2-2; no firm D call. With 6 bases removed from V and 2 bases from J, the gap between germline ends came to 13 bases. CDR3 size: 14 residues. Germline loops: CDR1 SQVTM, CDR2 ANQGSEA. The chain's CDR3 is CSVDDIDNTGELFF. The DNA of the CDR3 is TGCAGCGTCGACGACATAGATAACACCGGGGAGCTGTTTTTT.

This chain uses TRBV4-1 with TRBJ2-7; D is perhaps TRBD1 or TRBD2 (5 bases each). V lost 3 bases and J lost 3, with 18 bases in between. CDR1 MGHRA and CDR2 YSYEKL come from the germline V gene. The CDR3 is 16 amino acids. The CDR3 bases are TGCGCCAGCAGCCAGGGCCCGGGACCCGCCAACTACGAGCAGTACTTC. It translates to CASSQGPGPANYEQYF.

The chain uses TRBV12-3 or TRBV12-4 and TRBJ1-2, with D perhaps matching TRBD1 (6 bases). There are 15 residues in the CDR3. Trimming stripped 3 bases from V and 6 bases from J, with 17 bases between. CDR3 sequence reads: CASSFDLGGAHGYTF. The CDR3 DNA follows: TGTGCCAGCAGTTTTGACTTGGGGGGCGCACATGGCTACACCTTC.

The chain links TRBV12-3 or TRBV12-4 to TRBJ2-1, with a tentative D call TRBD2 (6 bases). The ends were cut back, 4 bases at V and 3 bases at J, with 10 bases in the middle. CDR3 size: 14 residues. CDR3 in amino acids: CASSSWGLYNEQFF. The CDR3 DNA follows: TGTGCCAGCAGTTCATGGGGACTCTACAATGAGCAGTTCTTC.

J is TRBJ2-7 and V is TRBV10-3; 10 bases are a match to TRBD1. The V and J ends lost 2 bases and 6 bases, in that order; junction bases with no gene match: 16. CDR3 length: 18 residues. Per germline, CDR1 ENHRY and CDR2 SYGVKD. For the CDR3, the DNA is TGTGCCATCAGTGAGGGGATAGGGGACAGGGGAGTTCACGGCGAGCAGTACTTC. Its translation: CAISEGIGDRGVHGEQYF.

This clonotype was detected only a few times. The chain combines TRBV7-9 with TRBJ1-2; D call uncertain. The CDR3 contains 12 residues. From germline, CDR1 is SEHNR and CDR2 FQNEAQ (reference sequence). The V and J ends lost 7 bases and 4 bases respectively, with 10 bases between them. The CDR3 loop is CASKAATYGYTF. The CDR3 region has the DNA TGTGCCAGCAAGGCTGCTACCTATGGCTACACCTTC.

This rearrangement joins TRBV10-3 to TRBJ1-3; TRBD1 matches 7 bases. The CDR3 has 20 residues. Per the germline V gene, CDR1 is ENHRY and CDR2 is SYGVKD. The trim removed 0 bases at V and 0 bases at J, leaving 14 bases unmatched. The CDR3 region has the DNA TGTGCCATCAGTGAGTCCCCGGGACAGAACCTCTTCTCCTCTGGAAACACCATATATTTT. It translates to CAISESPGQNLFSSGNTIYF.

V gene TRBV21-1 combines with J gene TRBJ1-1. TRBV21-1 represents a pseudogene. There are 17 residues in the CDR3. CDR3 in DNA: TGTGCCAGCCTAGACGACGGGGATTCCTTCATGAACACTGAAGCTTTCTTT. It codes for CASLDDGDSFMNTEAFF.

The rearrangement uses TRBV7-3 and TRBJ1-1; no firm D call. There are 13 residues in the CDR3. The V and J ends lost 3 bases and 1 base respectively, with 6 bases between them. Germline CDR1 is SGHTA and CDR2 is FQGTGA. For the CDR3, the DNA is TGTGCCAGCAGCTTCCTCGAGAACACTGAAGCTTTCTTT. This gives the protein CASSFLENTEAFF. Full variable domain (rest looked up from reference TRBV7-3 and TRBJ1-1): GAGVSQTPSNKVTEKGKYVELRCDPISGHTALYWYRQSLGQGPEFLIYFQGTGAADDSGLPNDRFFAVRPEGSVSTLKIQRTERGDSAVYLCASSFLENTEAFFGQGTRLTVV.

The count of this clonotype is one. The genes are TRBV2 and TRBJ2-7; 10 bases line up with TRBD1. Germline V gene lookup returns CDR1 SNHLY and CDR2 FYNNEI. V shed 0 bases and J 9 bases; nucleotides not matched to a gene: 8. The CDR3 runs to 15 residues. Written as DNA, the CDR3 is TGTGCCAGCAGTGAAGCTGGGACAGGGGTCTTGGGGCAGTACTTC. Its translation: CASSEAGTGVLGQYF. Variable domain in full (rest from reference TRBV2 and TRBJ2-7): EPEVTQTPSHQVTQMGQEVILRCVPISNHLYFYWYRQILGQKVEFLVSFYNNEISEKSEIFDDQFSVERPDGSNFTLKIRSTKLEDSAMYFCASSEAGTGVLGQYFGPGTRLTVT.

The chain carries TRBV20-1 and TRBJ1-1; D is uncertain. The CDR3 sequence is 15 residues long. Trimming removed 0 bases from V and 1 base from J, with 12 bases in between. CDR1 DFQATT and CDR2 SNEGSKA come from the germline V gene (reference sequence). The CDR3 DNA follows: TGCAGTGCTAGAGATTTGGCGAGTTCGAACACTGAAGCTTTCTTT. It specifies CSARDLASSNTEAFF.

This clonotype was found a few times. The chain has TRBV19 and TRBJ1-5; the D is unclear. V dropped 4 bases and J dropped 0 bases, with 10 bases sitting between them. The CDR3 runs 15 residues. Germline V gene lookup returns CDR1 LNHDA and CDR2 SQIVND (reference sequence). The CDR3 loop reads CASSKVGYSNQPQHF. The CDR3 region has the DNA TGTGCCAGTAGTAAGGTGGGGTATAGCAATCAGCCCCAGCATTTT. Full variable domain (rest looked up from reference TRBV19 and TRBJ1-5): DGGITQSPKYLFRKEGQNVTLSCEQNLNHDAMYWYRQDPGQGLRLIYYSQIVNDFQKGDIAEGYSVSREKKESFPLTVTSAQKNPTAFYLCASSKVGYSNQPQHFGDGTRLSIL.

This clonotype occurred a few times. The chain combines TRBV27 with TRBJ1-1; tentatively, D is TRBD1 (5 bases). Germline assignment: CDR1 MNHEY and CDR2 SMNVEV (reference sequence). Trimming took 10 bases from V and 4 from J, leaving 13 bases between them. The CDR3 totals 12 residues. The CDR3 loop is CAIGEGPTEAFF. Here the CDR3 DNA reads TGTGCCATTGGGGAGGGACCCACTGAAGCTTTCTTT.

A few counts support this clonotype. The rearrangement joins TRBV6-2 or TRBV6-3 to TRBJ2-7, with 9 bases identical to TRBD2. CDR3 size: 15 residues. J lost 0 bases, V lost 6 bases, and 6 bases had no gene match. CDR1 is MNHEY and CDR2 is SVGEGT in the germline V gene. The CDR3 region has the DNA TGTGCCAGCAGGAGCGGACTAGCGAGCTCCTACGAGCAGTACTTC. The encoded protein is CASRSGLASSYEQYF.

The gene calls are TRBV4-2 and TRBJ2-3, with D maybe TRBD2 (5 bases). V lost 0 bases and J 4 bases, leaving 11 bases between the germline ends. This CDR3 comprises 15 residues. Germline lookup yields CDR1 LGHNA and CDR2 YNFKEQ. As DNA, the CDR3 is TGTGCCAGCAGCCAAGATCCCCTAGCTTCAGATACGCAGTATTTT. Translated, it gives CASSQDPLASDTQYF.

This clonotype was seen a few times. The chain carries TRBV6-4 and TRBJ1-2; TRBD1 matches 8 bases. The CDR3 contains 14 residues. The ends lost 6 bases at V and 0 bases at J; junction bases unmatched: 3. Germline lookup yields CDR1 MRHNA and CDR2 SNTAGT. CDR3 protein: CASSPGQANYGYTF. The CDR3 DNA reads TGTGCCAGCAGCCCGGGACAGGCTAACTATGGCTACACCTTC.

This clonotype was seen more than once but under ten times. The chain carries TRBV11-2 and TRBJ1-1; D ambiguous. This CDR3 spans 14 amino acids. Germline V lookup: CDR1 SGHAT, CDR2 FQNNGV. Deletions cut 1 base from V and 1 base from J, with 7 bases between. For the CDR3, the DNA is TGTGCCAGCAGCTTAGCGGTGGCGAACACTGAAGCTTTCTTT. Encoded protein: CASSLAVANTEAFF.

By share of the sample, this clonotype is medium-sized. This chain links TRBV15 with TRBJ2-2, with 8 bases aligning to TRBD2. The germline V gene has CDR1 LNHNV and CDR2 YYDKDF (reference sequence). CDR3 length: 16 amino acids. The J segment lost 4 bases and the V segment lost 3 bases, leaving 7 bases of the junction unmatched. The CDR3: CATSSGGLDATGELFF. The CDR3 coding sequence is TGTGCCACCAGCAGTGGGGGACTAGATGCCACCGGGGAGCTGTTTTTT.